This paragraph covers one T cell receptor (beta chain) sequence. What it binds is unknown. CDR1 and CDR2 (germline): SGHTA, FQGNSA. The CDR3 is made up of 16 amino acids. Trimming shortened V by 6 bases and J by 0 bases, and 15 bases separated the two germline ends. Unsorted PBMC DNA underwent sequencing on ten immunoSEQ deep assay plates. Clones were read by immunoSEQ multiplex PCR, and TCRdb kept only the in-frame ones, dropping some. The sample has fewer than 650,000 clones, around 77% seen once; the top ten hold around 11%. The sample belongs to a study of shared clonotypes between healthy human individuals. General observations from the study: Since donors were few, the genetic and exposure-history diversity represented was limited. The authors sampled blood alone, and tissue repertoires likely differ.

The healthy adult donors were HIV-negative and reported no recent acute infections or vaccinations. The chain is built from TRBV7-2 and TRBJ1-3; TRBD1 might be the D (6 bases). The clonotype comes from a woman aged 40 to 49 in good health. Some clones in this sample may be carry-over from other donors' samples. Sequenced input: PBMCs. The CDR3 DNA reads TGTGCCAGCAGAGAGGGGGGGCCGCGCTCTGGAAACACCATATATTTT. Encoded protein: CASREGGPRSGNTIYF.